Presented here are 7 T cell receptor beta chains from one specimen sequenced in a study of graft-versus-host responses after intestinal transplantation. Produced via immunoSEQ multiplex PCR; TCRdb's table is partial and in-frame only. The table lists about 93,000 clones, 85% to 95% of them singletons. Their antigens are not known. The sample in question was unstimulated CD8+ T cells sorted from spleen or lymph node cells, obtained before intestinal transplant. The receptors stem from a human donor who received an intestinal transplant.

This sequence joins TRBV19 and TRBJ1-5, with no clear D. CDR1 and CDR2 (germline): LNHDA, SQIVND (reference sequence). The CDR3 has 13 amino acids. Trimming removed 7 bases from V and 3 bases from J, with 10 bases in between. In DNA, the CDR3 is TGTGCCAGTACTGACTTCTTCAATCAGCCCCAGCATTTT. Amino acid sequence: CASTDFFNQPQHF. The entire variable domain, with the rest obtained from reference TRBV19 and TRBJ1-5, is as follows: DGGITQSPKYLFRKEGQNVTLSCEQNLNHDAMYWYRQDPGQGLRLIYYSQIVNDFQKGDIAEGYSVSREKKESFPLTVTSAQKNPTAFYLCASTDFFNQPQHFGDGTRLSIL.

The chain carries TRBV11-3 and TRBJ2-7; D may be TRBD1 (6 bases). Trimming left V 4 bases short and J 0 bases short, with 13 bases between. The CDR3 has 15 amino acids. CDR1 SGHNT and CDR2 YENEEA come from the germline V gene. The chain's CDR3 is CASSWGRVSSYEQYF. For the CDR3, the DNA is TGTGCCAGCAGCTGGGGGCGCGTAAGCTCCTACGAGCAGTACTTC. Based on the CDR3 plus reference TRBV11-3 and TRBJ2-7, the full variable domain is EAGVVQSPRYKIIEKKQPVAFWCNPISGHNTLYWYLQNLGQGPELLIRYENEEAVDDSQLPKDRFSAERLKGVDSTLKIQPAELGDSAVYLCASSWGRVSSYEQYFGPGTRLTVT.

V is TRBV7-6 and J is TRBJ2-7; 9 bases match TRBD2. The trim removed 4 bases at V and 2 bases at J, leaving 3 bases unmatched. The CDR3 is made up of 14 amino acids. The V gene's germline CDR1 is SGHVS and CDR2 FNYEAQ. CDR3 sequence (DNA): TGTGCCAGCAGCTACGCTAGCGGGACCTACGAGCAGTACTTC. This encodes CASSYASGTYEQYF.

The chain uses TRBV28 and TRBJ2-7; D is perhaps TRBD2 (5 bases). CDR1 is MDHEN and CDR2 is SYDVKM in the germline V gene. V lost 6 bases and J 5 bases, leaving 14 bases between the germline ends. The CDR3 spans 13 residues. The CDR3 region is CASSSTLGDEQYF. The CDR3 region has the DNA TGTGCCAGCAGCTCCACACTGGGAGACGAGCAGTACTTC.

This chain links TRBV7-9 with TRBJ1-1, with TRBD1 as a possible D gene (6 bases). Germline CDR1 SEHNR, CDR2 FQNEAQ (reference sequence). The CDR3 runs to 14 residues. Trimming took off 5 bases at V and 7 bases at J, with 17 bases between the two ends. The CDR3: CASSAYRDHREAFF. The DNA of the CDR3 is TGTGCCAGCAGCGCCTACAGGGACCACCGTGAAGCTTTCTTT. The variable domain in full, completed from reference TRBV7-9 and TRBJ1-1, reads DTGVSQNPRHKITKRGQNVTFRCDPISEHNRLYWYRQTLGQGPEFLTYFQNEAQLEKSRLLSDRFSAERPKGSFSTLEIQRTEQGDSAMYLCASSAYRDHREAFFGQGTRLTVV.

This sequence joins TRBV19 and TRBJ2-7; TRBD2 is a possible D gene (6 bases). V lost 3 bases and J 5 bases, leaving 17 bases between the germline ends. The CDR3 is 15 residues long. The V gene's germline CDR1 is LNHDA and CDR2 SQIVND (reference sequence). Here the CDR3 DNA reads TGTGCCAGTAGTATGGAGGAGGGTACAGAAGACGAGCAGTACTTC. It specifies CASSMEEGTEDEQYF.

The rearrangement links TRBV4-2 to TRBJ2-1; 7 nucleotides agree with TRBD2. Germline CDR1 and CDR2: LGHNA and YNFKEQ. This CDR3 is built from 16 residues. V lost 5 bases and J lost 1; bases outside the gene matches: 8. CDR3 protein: CASSATTSDSYNEQFF. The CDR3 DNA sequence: TGTGCCAGCAGCGCAACTACTAGCGATTCCTACAATGAGCAGTTCTTC.